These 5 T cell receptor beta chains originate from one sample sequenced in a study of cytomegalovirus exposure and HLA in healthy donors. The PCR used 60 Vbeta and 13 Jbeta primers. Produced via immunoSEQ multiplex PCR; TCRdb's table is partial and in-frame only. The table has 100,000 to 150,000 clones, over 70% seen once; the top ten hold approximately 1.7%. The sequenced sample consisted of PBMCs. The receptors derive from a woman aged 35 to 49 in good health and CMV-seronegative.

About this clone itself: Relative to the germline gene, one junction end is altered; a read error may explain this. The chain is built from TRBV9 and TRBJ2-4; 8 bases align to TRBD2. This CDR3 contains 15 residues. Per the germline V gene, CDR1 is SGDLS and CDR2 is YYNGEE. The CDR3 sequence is CASSVEAGAKNSQYF. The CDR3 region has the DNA TGTGCCAGCAGCGTAGAAGCGGGAGCCAAAAACAGTCAGTACTTC.

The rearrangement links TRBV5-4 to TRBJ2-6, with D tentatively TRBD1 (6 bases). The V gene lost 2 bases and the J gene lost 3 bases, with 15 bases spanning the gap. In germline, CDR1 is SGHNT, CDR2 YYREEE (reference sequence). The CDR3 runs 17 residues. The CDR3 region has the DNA TGTGCCAGCAGCTTAGGCAGGGGCCTTGATGGGGCCAACGTCCTGACTTTC. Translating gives CASSLGRGLDGANVLTF.

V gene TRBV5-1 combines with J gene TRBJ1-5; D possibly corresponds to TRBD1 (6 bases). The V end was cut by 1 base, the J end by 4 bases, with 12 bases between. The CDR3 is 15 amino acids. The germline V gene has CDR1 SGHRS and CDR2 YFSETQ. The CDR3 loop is CASSLHAGDNQPQHF. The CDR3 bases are TGCGCCAGCAGCTTGCATGCAGGGGATAATCAGCCCCAGCATTTT.

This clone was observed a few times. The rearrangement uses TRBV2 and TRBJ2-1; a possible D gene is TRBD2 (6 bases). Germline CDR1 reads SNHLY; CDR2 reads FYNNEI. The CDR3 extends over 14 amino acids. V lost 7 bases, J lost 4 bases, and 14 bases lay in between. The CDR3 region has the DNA TGTGCCAGCATGCCCCAGCGGGTGTACAATGAGCAGTTCTTC. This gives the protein CASMPQRVYNEQFF.

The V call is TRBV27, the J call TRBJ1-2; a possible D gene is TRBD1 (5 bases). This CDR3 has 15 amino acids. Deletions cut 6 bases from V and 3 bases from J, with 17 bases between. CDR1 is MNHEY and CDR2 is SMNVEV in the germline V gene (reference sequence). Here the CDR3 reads CASSRRVGEDYGYTF. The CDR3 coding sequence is TGTGCCAGCAGCCGAAGGGTAGGGGAAGACTATGGCTACACCTTC.